These 22 T cell receptor beta chains originate from one sample sequenced in a study of shared clonotypes between healthy human individuals. Profiling relied on immunoSEQ multiplex PCR, and the TCRdb table lists in-frame clones only, not all of them. The data show under 2,000,000 clones, with about 95% seen just once and 1.2% held by the top ten. Terminally differentiated effector memory CD45RA+ cells were excluded by CCR7 positive selection of CD45RO-negative cells. Source material: naive CD8+ T cells sorted from blood. These receptors came from a man aged 18-30 years in good health.

Points on this clone: This same CDR3 is encoded by further DNA sequences in the sample. The chain is built from TRBV19 and TRBJ2-7; no clear D gene. The CDR3 sequence is 13 residues long. From germline, CDR1 is LNHDA and CDR2 SQIVND (reference sequence). V gave up 1 base and J gave up 0 bases, with 4 bases separating them. CDR3 in DNA: TGTGCCAGTAGTATAGGACCCTCCTACGAGCAGTACTTC. Residues: CASSIGPSYEQYF.

This rearrangement joins TRBV5-1 to TRBJ2-7; a weak D match, TRBD1 (5 bases). With 3 bases removed from V and 4 bases from J, the gap between germline ends came to 8 bases. Germline V lookup: CDR1 SGHRS, CDR2 YFSETQ. The CDR3 is made up of 12 amino acids. CDR3 protein: CASSSTDYEQYF. The CDR3 DNA is TGCGCCAGCAGCTCGACAGATTACGAGCAGTACTTC.

The CDR3 protein is CASSSLAGGQETQYF. The CDR3 DNA follows: TGTGCCAGCAGTTCATTAGCGGGAGGGCAAGAGACCCAGTACTTC. The V call is TRBV6-5, the J call TRBJ2-5; 11 bases line up with TRBD2. CDR1 is MNHEY, CDR2 SVGAGI, per germline. Unmatched junction bases numbered 3, after V lost 4 bases and J lost 2 bases. The CDR3 covers 15 residues.

This chain connects TRBV5-6 to TRBJ2-4, with TRBD1 matching 7 bases. Trimming cost V 3 bases and J 0 bases; bases outside gene matches: 0. Germline assignment: CDR1 SGHDT and CDR2 YYEEEE. The CDR3 loop spans 14 amino acids. Here the CDR3 reads CASSWDRAKNIQYF. CDR3 nucleotides: TGTGCCAGCAGCTGGGACAGAGCCAAAAACATTCAGTACTTC.

The CDR3 spells CASKLGANTEAFF. The CDR3 nucleotides are TGTGCCAGTAAGCTTGGGGCGAACACTGAAGCTTTCTTT. This chain links TRBV6-1 with TRBJ1-1; perhaps TRBD1 as D (5 bases). The CDR3 spans 13 residues. Trimming cost V 9 bases and J 1 base, with 12 bases left between them. Germline V gives CDR1 MNHNS, CDR2 SASEGT.

The chain links TRBV19 to TRBJ2-7; TRBD1 or TRBD2 may be the D gene (5 bases each). CDR1 and CDR2 from the germline V gene are LNHDA and SQIVND (reference sequence). This CDR3 contains 15 residues. The V end was cut by 3 bases, the J end by 1 base, with 13 bases between. DNA for the CDR3: TGTGCCAGTAGTATGGGAGTCGACAGATCCTACGAGCAGTACTTC. Translating it yields CASSMGVDRSYEQYF.

Details on this clone: Additional DNA sequences in this sample encode the identical CDR3. This chain connects TRBV28 to TRBJ2-7; either TRBD1 or TRBD2 may supply D (6 bases each). The germline V and J ends were trimmed by 10 bases and 0 bases, with 13 bases remaining between them. The CDR3 runs 13 residues. Germline V lookup: CDR1 MDHEN, CDR2 SYDVKM. The CDR3 nucleotides read TGTGCCACCACAGGGAGGCGCTCCTACGAGCAGTACTTC. This translates into CATTGRRSYEQYF.

This clone was counted a single time. The V gene is TRBV13, the J gene TRBJ2-1; D not certain. V was cut by 8 bases and J by 2 bases, with 7 bases left in between. The CDR3 is 12 residues long. CDR1 PRHDT and CDR2 FYEKMQ come from the germline V gene (reference sequence). The CDR3 coding sequence is TGTGCCAGCGGCATACCCTACAATGAGCAGTTCTTC. Protein: CASGIPYNEQFF. Full variable domain (rest looked up from reference TRBV13 and TRBJ2-1): AAGVIQSPRHLIKEKRETATLKCYPIPRHDTVYWYQQGPGQDPQFLISFYEKMQSDKGSIPDRFSAQQFSDYHSELNMSSLELGDSALYFCASGIPYNEQFFGPGTRLTVL.

The CDR3 loop reads CASSLWNSPLHF. DNA of the CDR3: TGTGCCAGCAGCTTGTGGAATTCACCCCTCCACTTT. This chain uses TRBV5-6 with TRBJ1-6, with D unresolved. V lost 1 base and J 7 bases, leaving 3 bases between the germline ends. Germline CDR1 SGHDT, CDR2 YYEEEE. The CDR3 is 12 amino acids.

DNA for the CDR3: TGTGCCAGCAGTTACTTGGCCGGGGGGTATGGCTACACCTTC. Translation: CASSYLAGGYGYTF. The chain is built from TRBV6-6 and TRBJ1-2; maybe TRBD1 (5 bases). Germline V gene data show CDR1 as MNHNY and CDR2 as SVGAGI (reference sequence). The germline V and J ends were trimmed by 1 base and 5 bases, with 11 bases remaining between them. This CDR3 contains 14 residues.

The CDR3 DNA reads TGTGCCAGCAGCTTAATTTCTGGCAGGTCGGACGGGGCCAACGTCCTGACTTTC. This sequence encodes CASSLISGRSDGANVLTF. V and J are TRBV7-9 and TRBJ2-6, with no clear D. V shed 2 bases and J shed 4 bases, with 18 bases lying between them. CDR3 length: 18 residues. Germline CDR1 is SEHNR and CDR2 is FQNEAQ (reference sequence).

This clone occurred a few times. This sample also contains other DNA sequences that code for the same CDR3. This sequence joins TRBV6-5 and TRBJ2-5; 7 nucleotides align to TRBD2. Germline V gene data show CDR1 as MNHEY and CDR2 as SVGAGI. The CDR3 consists of 12 residues. J gave up 5 bases and V 6 bases, and 3 bases lay outside the gene matches. DNA of the CDR3: TGTGCCAGCAGCCCCGGGGGGGAGACCCAGTACTTC. The encoded protein is CASSPGGETQYF.

The J gene is TRBJ2-7, the V gene TRBV6-6; D ambiguous. V lost 4 bases and J lost 3, with 10 bases in between. This CDR3 region has 13 residues. From germline, CDR1 is MNHNY and CDR2 SVGAGI (reference sequence). CDR3 in DNA: TGTGCCAGCAGTTTAGACTGGGGCTACGAGCAGTACTTC. Its translation is CASSLDWGYEQYF.

This chain links TRBV5-6 with TRBJ2-1; possible D gene TRBD2, 5 bases. Trimming pared 7 bases from V and 8 bases from J, leaving 19 bases between. Per the germline V gene, CDR1 is SGHDT and CDR2 is YYEEEE. This CDR3 spans 14 amino acids. CDR3 DNA: TGTGCCAGCGGAGGACCCTACCCCTCCGATGAGCAGTTCTTC. It translates to CASGGPYPSDEQFF.

The chain links TRBV7-9 to TRBJ2-3; 7 bases are shared with TRBD2. With 5 bases clipped from V and 6 bases from J, the junction kept 14 bases outside the gene matches. This CDR3 contains 16 residues. Germline CDR1 is SEHNR and CDR2 is FQNEAQ (reference sequence). The CDR3 protein is CASSPPGSGVTDTQYF. CDR3 DNA: TGTGCCAGCAGCCCTCCCGGGAGCGGGGTGACGGATACGCAGTATTTT.

Only one count was recorded for this clone. The CDR3 region is CASSVGNAGAETQYF. DNA of the CDR3: TGTGCCAGCAGCGTAGGGAACGCGGGGGCAGAGACCCAGTACTTC. The rearrangement joins TRBV9 to TRBJ2-5, with D possibly TRBD2 on 7 matching bases. Germline loops: CDR1 SGDLS, CDR2 YYNGEE. There are 15 residues in the CDR3. Trimming removed 0 bases from V and 4 bases from J, with 13 bases in between.

The V call is TRBV28, the J call TRBJ2-7; D tentatively fits TRBD1 or TRBD2 (5 bases each). Trimming cost V 3 bases and J 2 bases, with 20 bases left between them. CDR1 and CDR2 from the germline V gene are MDHEN and SYDVKM. The CDR3 covers 17 residues. The DNA for the CDR3 is TGTGCCAGCAGTTTCTTAGCCGACGGGACGGATCCCTACGAGCAGTACTTC. Protein product: CASSFLADGTDPYEQYF. The variable domain in full, with the rest retrieved from reference TRBV28 and TRBJ2-7, is DVKVTQSSRYLVKRTGEKVFLECVQDMDHENMFWYRQDPGLGLRLIYFSYDVKMKEKGDIPEGYSVSREKKERFSLILESASTNQTSMYLCASSFLADGTDPYEQYFGPGTRLTVT.

The chain uses TRBV2 and TRBJ1-1, with D perhaps TRBD1 (5 bases). Trimming shortened V by 1 base and J by 5 bases, and 11 bases separated the two germline ends. This CDR3 is built from 14 residues. The germline V gene has CDR1 SNHLY and CDR2 FYNNEI. CDR3 nucleotides: TGTGCCAGCAGTGAAGTTTTGGGGGAAACTGAAGCTTTCTTT. Translated: CASSEVLGETEAFF.

The chain has TRBV7-9 and TRBJ1-6, with TRBD1 matching 10 bases. The V and J ends lost 2 bases and 8 bases, in that order; junction bases with no gene match: 9. The germline gives CDR1 SEHNR, CDR2 FQNEAQ (reference sequence). CDR3 length equals 17 residues. DNA of the CDR3: TGTGCCAGCAGCTTAACGCGGACCGACAGGGGGCATTCACCCCTCCACTTT. Translation gives CASSLTRTDRGHSPLHF.

V usage is TRBV7-8 and J usage is TRBJ1-1; D perhaps matches TRBD1 (6 bases). Deletions cut 5 bases from V and 3 bases from J, with 10 bases between. Germline V gene sequence: CDR1 SGHVS, CDR2 FQNEAQ. This CDR3 is built from 13 residues. CDR3 sequence reads: CASSLGQYTEAFF. For the CDR3, the DNA is TGTGCCAGCAGCCTAGGACAGTACACTGAAGCTTTCTTT.

The J gene is TRBJ2-2, the V gene TRBV11-2; D possibly corresponds to TRBD1 (5 bases). Germline values: CDR1 SGHAT, CDR2 FQNNGV. This CDR3 comprises 15 residues. Trimming shortened V by 2 bases and J by 6 bases, and 13 bases separated the two germline ends. The CDR3 region is CASSLLGLGAGELFF. The CDR3, as DNA: TGTGCCAGCAGCTTATTAGGGCTAGGGGCCGGGGAGCTGTTTTTT.

The chain employs TRBV14 and TRBJ2-3, with D tentatively TRBD2 (6 bases). Germline CDR1 is SGHDN and CDR2 is FVKESK. The CDR3 is made up of 14 amino acids. V was clipped by 4 bases and J by 4 bases, with 12 bases between them. The chain's CDR3 is CASSLRSSADTQYF. Written as DNA, the CDR3 is TGTGCCAGCAGCCTTCGGTCTAGCGCAGATACGCAGTATTTT. The complete variable domain, with remaining parts taken from reference TRBV14 and TRBJ2-3, reads EAGVTQFPSHSVIEKGQTVTLRCDPISGHDNLYWYRRVMGKEIKFLLHFVKESKQDESGMPNNRFLAERTGGTYSTLKVQPAELEDSGVYFCASSLRSSADTQYFGPGTRLTVL.